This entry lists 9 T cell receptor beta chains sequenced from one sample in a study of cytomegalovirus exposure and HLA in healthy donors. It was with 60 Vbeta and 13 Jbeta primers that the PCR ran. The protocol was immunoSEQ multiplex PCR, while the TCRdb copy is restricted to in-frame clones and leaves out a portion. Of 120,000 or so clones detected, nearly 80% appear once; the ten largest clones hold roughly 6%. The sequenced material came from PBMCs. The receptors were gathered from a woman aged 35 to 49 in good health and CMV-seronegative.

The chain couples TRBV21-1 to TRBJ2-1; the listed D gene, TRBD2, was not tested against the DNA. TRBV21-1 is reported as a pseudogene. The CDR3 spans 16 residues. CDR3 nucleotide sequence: TGTGCCAGCAGCAAAGGTACTAGTGAATCCTACAATGAGCAGTTCTTC. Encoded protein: CASSKGTSESYNEQFF.

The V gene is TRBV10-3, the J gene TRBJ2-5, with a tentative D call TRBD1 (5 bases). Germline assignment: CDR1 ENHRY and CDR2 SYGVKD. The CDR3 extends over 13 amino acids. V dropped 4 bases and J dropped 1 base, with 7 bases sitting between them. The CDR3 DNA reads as TGTGCCATCAGTGTAGACAGCCAAGAGACCCAGTACTTC. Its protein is CAISVDSQETQYF.

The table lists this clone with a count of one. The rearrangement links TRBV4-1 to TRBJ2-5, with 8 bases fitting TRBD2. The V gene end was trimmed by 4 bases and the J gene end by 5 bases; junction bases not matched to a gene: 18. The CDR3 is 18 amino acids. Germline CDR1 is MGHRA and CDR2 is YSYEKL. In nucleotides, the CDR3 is TGCGCCAGCAGCCTACACGTAAAATCCGGGACTAGGGATGAGACCCAGTACTTC. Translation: CASSLHVKSGTRDETQYF.

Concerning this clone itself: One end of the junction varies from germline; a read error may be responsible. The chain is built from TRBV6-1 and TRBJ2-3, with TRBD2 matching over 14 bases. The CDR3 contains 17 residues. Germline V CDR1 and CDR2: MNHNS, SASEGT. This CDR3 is CTSSKGTSGRLLDTQYF. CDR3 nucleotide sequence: TGTACCAGCAGTAAAGGGACTAGCGGGAGACTTTTAGATACGCAGTATTTT.

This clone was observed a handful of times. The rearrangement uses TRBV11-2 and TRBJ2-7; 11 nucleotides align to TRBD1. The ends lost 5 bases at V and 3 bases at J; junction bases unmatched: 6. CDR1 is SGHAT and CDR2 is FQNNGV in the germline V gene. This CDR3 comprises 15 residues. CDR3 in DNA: TGTGCCAGCAGCCCGTGGACAGGGGGCAACTACGAGCAGTACTTC. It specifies CASSPWTGGNYEQYF.

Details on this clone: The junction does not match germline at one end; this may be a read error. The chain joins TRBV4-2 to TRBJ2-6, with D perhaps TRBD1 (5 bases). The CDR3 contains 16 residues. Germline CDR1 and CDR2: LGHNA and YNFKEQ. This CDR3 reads CASSQNARAGANGLTF. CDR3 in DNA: TGTGCCAGCAGCCAGAATGCCCGGGCTGGGGCCAACGGCCTGACTTTC.

The CDR3 reads CASSQTVNTEAFF. CDR3 sequence (DNA): TGTGCCAGCAGCCAGACAGTTAACACTGAAGCTTTCTTT. This chain links TRBV5-6 with TRBJ1-1; possibly TRBD1 for D (5 bases). The CDR3 covers 13 residues. Trimming pared 4 bases from V and 2 bases from J, leaving 9 bases between. Germline CDR1 reads SGHDT; CDR2 reads YYEEEE.

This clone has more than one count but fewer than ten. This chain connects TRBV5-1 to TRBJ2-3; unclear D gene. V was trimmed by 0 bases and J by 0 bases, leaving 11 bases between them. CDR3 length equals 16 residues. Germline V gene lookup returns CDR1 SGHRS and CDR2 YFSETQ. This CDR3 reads CASSLGAAPSTDTQYF. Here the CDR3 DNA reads TGCGCCAGCAGCTTGGGGGCAGCCCCTAGCACAGATACGCAGTATTTT.

The CDR3, as DNA: TGCGCCAGCAGCTTCATACCGGGACAGGGTACTGAAGCTTTCTTT. It specifies CASSFIPGQGTEAFF. This chain uses TRBV5-1 with TRBJ1-1; 9 positions match TRBD1. The germline V gene has CDR1 SGHRS and CDR2 YFSETQ. The CDR3 has 15 amino acids. Trimming took 2 bases from V and 5 from J; bases not matched to a gene: 7.